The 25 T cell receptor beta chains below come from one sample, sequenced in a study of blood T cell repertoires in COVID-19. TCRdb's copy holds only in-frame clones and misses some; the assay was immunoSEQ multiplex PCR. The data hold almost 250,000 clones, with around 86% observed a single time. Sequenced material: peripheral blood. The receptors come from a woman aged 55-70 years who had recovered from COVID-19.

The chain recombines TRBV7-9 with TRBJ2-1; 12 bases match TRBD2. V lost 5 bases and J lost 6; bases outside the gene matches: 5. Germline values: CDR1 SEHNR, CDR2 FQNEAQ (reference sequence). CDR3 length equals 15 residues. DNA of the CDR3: TGTGCCAGCAGCATTCTAGCGGGGGGGCGCAATGAGCAGTTCTTC. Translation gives CASSILAGGRNEQFF.

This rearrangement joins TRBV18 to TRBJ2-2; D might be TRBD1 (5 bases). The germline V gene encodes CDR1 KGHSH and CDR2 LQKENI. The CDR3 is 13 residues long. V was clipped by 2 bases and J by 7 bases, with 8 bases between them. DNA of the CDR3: TGTGCCAGCTCACCAGGGGCAAGCGGGGAGCTGTTTTTT. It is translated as CASSPGASGELFF.

Here the CDR3 reads CASSHYEQYF. The DNA of the CDR3 is TGTGCCAGCAGCCACTACGAGCAGTACTTC. This chain links TRBV28 with TRBJ2-7; D is uncertain. The V end lost 6 bases, the J end lost 3 bases, and 3 bases lay between the germline ends. Germline V lookup: CDR1 MDHEN, CDR2 SYDVKM. CDR3 size: 10 residues.

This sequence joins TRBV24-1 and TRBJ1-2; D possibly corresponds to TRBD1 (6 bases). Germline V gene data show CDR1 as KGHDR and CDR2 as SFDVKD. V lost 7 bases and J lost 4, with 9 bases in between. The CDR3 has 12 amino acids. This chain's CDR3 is CATSGTSYGYTF. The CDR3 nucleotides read TGTGCCACCAGCGGGACATCCTATGGCTACACCTTC.

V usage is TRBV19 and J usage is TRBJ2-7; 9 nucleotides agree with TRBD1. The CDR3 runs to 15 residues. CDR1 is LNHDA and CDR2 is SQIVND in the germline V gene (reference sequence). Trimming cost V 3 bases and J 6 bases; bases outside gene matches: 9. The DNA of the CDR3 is TGTGCCAGTAGTATGCCACAGGGGGCAGTTCGCGAGCAGTACTTC. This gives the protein CASSMPQGAVREQYF.

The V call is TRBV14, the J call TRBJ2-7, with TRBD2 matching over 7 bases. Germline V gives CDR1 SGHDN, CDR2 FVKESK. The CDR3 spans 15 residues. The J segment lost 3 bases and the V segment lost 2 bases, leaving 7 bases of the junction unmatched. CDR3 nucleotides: TGTGCCAGCAGCCAAAGGTGGGGGGGTTTCTACGAGCAGTACTTC. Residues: CASSQRWGGFYEQYF.

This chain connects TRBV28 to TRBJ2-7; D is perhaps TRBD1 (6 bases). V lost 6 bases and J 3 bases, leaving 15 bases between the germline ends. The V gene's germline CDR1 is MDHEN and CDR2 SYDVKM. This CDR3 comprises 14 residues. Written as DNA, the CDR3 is TGTGCCAGCAGCTCCTTAAGGGGGAGCTACGAGCAGTACTTC. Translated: CASSSLRGSYEQYF.

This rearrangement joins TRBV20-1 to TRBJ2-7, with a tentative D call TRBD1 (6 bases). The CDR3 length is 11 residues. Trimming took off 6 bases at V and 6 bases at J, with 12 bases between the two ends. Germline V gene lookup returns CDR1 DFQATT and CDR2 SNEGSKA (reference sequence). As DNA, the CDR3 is TGCAGTGCGGAACGCAGGGGCGAGCAGTACTTC. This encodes CSAERRGEQYF.

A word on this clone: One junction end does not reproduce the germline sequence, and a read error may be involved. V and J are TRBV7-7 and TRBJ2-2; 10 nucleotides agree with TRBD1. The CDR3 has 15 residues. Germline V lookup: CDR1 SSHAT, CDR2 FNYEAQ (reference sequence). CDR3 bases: TGTGCTAGCAGCTTATTGGGGACAGGGGCCGGGGAGCTGTTTTTT. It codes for CASSLLGTGAGELFF. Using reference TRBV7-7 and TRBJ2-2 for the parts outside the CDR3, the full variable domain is GAGVSQSPRYKVTKRGQDVTLRCDPISSHATLYWYQQALGQGPEFLTYFNYEAQPDKSGLPSDRFSAERPEGSISTLTIQRTEQRDSAMYRCASSLLGTGAGELFFGEGSRLTVL.

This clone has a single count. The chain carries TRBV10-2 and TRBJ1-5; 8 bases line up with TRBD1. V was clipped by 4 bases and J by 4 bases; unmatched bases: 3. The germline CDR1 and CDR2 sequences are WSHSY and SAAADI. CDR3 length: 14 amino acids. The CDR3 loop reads CASSGRTGNQPQHF. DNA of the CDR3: TGCGCCAGCAGTGGCCGGACAGGGAATCAGCCCCAGCATTTT.

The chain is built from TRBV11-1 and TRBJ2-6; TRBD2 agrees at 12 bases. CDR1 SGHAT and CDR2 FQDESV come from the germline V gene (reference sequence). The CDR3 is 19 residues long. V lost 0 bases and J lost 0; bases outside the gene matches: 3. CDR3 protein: CASSLAGLAGPSGANVLTF. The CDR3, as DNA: TGTGCCAGCAGCTTAGCCGGACTAGCGGGGCCCTCTGGGGCCAACGTCCTGACTTTC.

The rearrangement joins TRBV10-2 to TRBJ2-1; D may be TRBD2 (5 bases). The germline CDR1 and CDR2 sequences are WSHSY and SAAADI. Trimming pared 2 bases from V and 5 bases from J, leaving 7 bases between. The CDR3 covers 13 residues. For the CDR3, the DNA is TGCGCCAGCAGTGAGCAGCGGAACAATGAGCAGTTCTTC. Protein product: CASSEQRNNEQFF.

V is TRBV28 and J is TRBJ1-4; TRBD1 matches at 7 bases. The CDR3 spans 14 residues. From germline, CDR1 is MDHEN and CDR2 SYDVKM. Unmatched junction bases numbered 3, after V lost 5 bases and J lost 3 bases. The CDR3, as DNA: TGTGCCAGCAGTCACAGGGGTCCTAATGAAAAACTGTTTTTT. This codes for CASSHRGPNEKLFF.

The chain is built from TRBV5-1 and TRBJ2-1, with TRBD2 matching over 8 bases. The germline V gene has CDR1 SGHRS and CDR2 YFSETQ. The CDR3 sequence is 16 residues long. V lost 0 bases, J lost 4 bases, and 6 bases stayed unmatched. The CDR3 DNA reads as TGCGCCAGCAGCTTGGGTATTAGCGGGGAGTACAATGAGCAGTTCTTC. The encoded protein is CASSLGISGEYNEQFF.

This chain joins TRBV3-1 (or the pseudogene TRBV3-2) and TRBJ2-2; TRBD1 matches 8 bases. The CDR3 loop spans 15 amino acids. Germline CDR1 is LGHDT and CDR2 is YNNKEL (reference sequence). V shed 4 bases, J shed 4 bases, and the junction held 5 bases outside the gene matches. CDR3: CASSPPGGPTGELFF. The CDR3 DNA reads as TGTGCCAGCAGCCCCCCAGGGGGCCCCACCGGGGAGCTGTTTTTT.

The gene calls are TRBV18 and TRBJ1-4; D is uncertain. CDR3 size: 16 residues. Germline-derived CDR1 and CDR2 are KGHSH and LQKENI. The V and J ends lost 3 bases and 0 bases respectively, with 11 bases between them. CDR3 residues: CASSPRRGATNEKLFF. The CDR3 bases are TGTGCCAGCTCACCGAGGCGGGGAGCAACTAATGAAAAACTGTTTTTT.

CDR3 DNA sequence: TGTGCCAGCAGCCCTCCTTGGACTAGCGGGACCATAAACCAAGAGACCCAGTACTTC. Translating it yields CASSPPWTSGTINQETQYF. This rearrangement joins TRBV3-1 (or the pseudogene TRBV3-2) to TRBJ2-5; 12 nucleotides match TRBD2. There are 19 residues in the CDR3. In germline, CDR1 is LGHDT, CDR2 YNNKEL (reference sequence). The trim removed 4 bases at V and 0 bases at J, leaving 12 bases unmatched.

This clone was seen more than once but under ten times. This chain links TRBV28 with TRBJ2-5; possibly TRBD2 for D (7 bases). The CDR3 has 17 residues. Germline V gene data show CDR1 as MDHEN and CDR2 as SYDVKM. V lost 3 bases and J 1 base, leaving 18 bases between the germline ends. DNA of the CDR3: TGTGCCAGCAGTTTCATAGGGGCGGGGGCGTCCCAAGAGACCCAGTACTTC. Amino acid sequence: CASSFIGAGASQETQYF. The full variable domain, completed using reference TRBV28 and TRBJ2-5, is DVKVTQSSRYLVKRTGEKVFLECVQDMDHENMFWYRQDPGLGLRLIYFSYDVKMKEKGDIPEGYSVSREKKERFSLILESASTNQTSMYLCASSFIGAGASQETQYFGPGTRLLVL.

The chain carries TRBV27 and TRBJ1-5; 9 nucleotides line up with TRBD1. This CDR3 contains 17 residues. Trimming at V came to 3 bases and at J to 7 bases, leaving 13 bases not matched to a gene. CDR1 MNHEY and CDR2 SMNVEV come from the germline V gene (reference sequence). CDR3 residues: CASSFSFRDRVAQPQHF. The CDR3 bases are TGTGCCAGCAGTTTTTCTTTCCGGGACAGGGTGGCGCAGCCCCAGCATTTT.

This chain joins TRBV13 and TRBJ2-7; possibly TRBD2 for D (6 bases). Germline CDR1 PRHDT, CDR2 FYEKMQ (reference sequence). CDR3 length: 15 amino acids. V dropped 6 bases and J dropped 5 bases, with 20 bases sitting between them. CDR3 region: CASSSSGLITDEQYF. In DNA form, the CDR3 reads TGTGCCAGCAGTTCCTCGGGACTTATAACTGACGAGCAGTACTTC.

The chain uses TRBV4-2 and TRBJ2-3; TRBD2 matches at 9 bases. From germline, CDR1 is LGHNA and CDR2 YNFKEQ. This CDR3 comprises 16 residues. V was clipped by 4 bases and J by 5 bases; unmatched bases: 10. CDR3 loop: CASSRSPRGGRDTQYF. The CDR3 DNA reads TGTGCCAGCAGCCGAAGTCCGCGGGGGGGCCGAGATACGCAGTATTTT.

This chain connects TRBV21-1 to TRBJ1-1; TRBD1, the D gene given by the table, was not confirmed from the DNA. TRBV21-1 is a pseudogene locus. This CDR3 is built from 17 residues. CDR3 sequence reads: CASSPNPRGASNTEAFF. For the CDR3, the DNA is TGTGCCAGCAGTCCTAACCCCAGGGGTGCTTCGAACACTGAAGCTTTCTTT.

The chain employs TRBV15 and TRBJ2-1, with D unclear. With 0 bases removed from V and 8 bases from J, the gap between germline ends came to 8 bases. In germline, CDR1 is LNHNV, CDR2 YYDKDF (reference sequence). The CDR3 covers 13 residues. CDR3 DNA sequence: TGTGCCACCAGCAGAGATCCGAGGCATGAGCAGTTCTTC. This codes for CATSRDPRHEQFF.

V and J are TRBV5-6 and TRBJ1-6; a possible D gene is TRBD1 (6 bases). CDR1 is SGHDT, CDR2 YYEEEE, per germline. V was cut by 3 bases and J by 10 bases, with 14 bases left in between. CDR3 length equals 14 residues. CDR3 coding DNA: TGTGCCAGCAGCTCAACAGGGAGAAACTCACCCCTCCACTTT. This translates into CASSSTGRNSPLHF. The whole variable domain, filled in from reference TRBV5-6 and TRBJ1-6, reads DAGVTQSPTHLIKTRGQQVTLRCSPKSGHDTVSWYQQALGQGPQFIFQYYEEEERQRGNFPDRFSGHQFPNYSSELNVNALLLGDSALYLCASSSTGRNSPLHFGNGTRLTVT.

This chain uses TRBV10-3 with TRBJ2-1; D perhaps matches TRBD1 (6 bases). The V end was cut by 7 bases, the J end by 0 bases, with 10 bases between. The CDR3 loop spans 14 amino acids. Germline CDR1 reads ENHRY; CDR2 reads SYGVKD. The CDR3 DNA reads TGTGCCATCACTCTGGACAGCTCCTACAATGAGCAGTTCTTC. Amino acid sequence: CAITLDSSYNEQFF.